This is a list of T cell receptor beta chains from one sample in a study of shared clonotypes between healthy human individuals. TCRdb keeps only in-frame clones here, not all; method: immunoSEQ multiplex PCR. The sample gives about 960,000 clones, over 60% of which show up once; approximately 1.5% is in the top ten. Sequencing was performed on memory CD4+ T cells sorted from blood. These receptors all stem from a man aged 18 to 29 in good health. CDR3s include the opening cysteine and the closing phenylalanine or tryptophan. Fields, in order: D gene, J gene, V gene, clone size, CDR3 protein, CDR3 DNA. The D gene is left open where the match is weak. Rows give clone size only sometimes, using once, few, many, or a class for an expanded clone.

-,TRBJ1-4,TRBV6-6,-,CASSRGATNEKLFF,TGTGCCAGCAGTAGGGGAGCAACTAATGAAAAACTGTTTTTT
-,TRBJ2-5,TRBV7-9,-,CASSWSRVQETQYF,TGTGCCAGCAGCTGGAGCAGGGTTCAAGAGACCCAGTACTTC
-,TRBJ1-2,TRBV5-6,-,CASSLGAGWDGYTF,TGTGCCAGCAGCTTGGGGGCAGGATGGGATGGCTACACCTTC
-,TRBJ1-5,TRBV5-1,-,CASSPTGNSNQPQHF,TGCGCCAGCAGCCCGACAGGAAATAGCAATCAGCCCCAGCATTTT
-,TRBJ1-3,TRBV11-2,-,CASSLSLPSGNTIYF,TGTGCCAGCAGCCTGTCCTTGCCCTCTGGAAACACCATATATTTT
TRBD2,TRBJ2-7,TRBV4-3,-,CASSQSRGRAGGGKYEQYF,TGCGCCAGCAGCCAGAGTCGGGGTCGAGCGGGAGGGGGGAAGTACGAGCAGTACTTC
-,TRBJ1-4,TRBV18,-,CASSPNDIRGLFF,TGTGCCAGCTCACCGAATGACATCCGGGGACTGTTTTTT
TRBD2,TRBJ2-5,TRBV29-1,-,CSVVRTSQETQYF,TGCAGCGTTGTGAGGACTAGCCAAGAGACCCAGTACTTC
-,TRBJ2-5,TRBV29-1,few,CSAVGGETQYF,TGCAGCGCGGTCGGTGGGGAGACCCAGTACTTC
TRBD1,TRBJ2-6,TRBV7-2,-,CASSLREPRGISGANVLTF,TGTGCCAGCAGCTTAAGAGAACCCAGGGGGATCTCTGGGGCCAACGTCCTGACTTTC
-,TRBJ2-5,TRBV5-1,-,CASSFSPGRQETQYF,TGCGCCAGCAGTTTCAGTCCAGGACGTCAAGAGACCCAGTACTTC
TRBD1,TRBJ2-7,TRBV11-2,once,CASSLRWGTGKDEQYF,TGTGCCAGCAGCTTAAGGTGGGGGACAGGGAAAGACGAGCAGTACTTC
TRBD2,TRBJ2-1,TRBV10-3,-,CAISEGTSVYNEQFF,TGTGCCATCAGTGAAGGGACTAGCGTGTACAATGAGCAGTTCTTC
-,TRBJ1-3,TRBV18,-,CASSPSGTVRSGNTIYF,TGTGCCAGCTCACCCTCCGGGACGGTTCGTTCTGGAAACACCATATATTTT
-,TRBJ2-5,TRBV11-2,-,CASSSYSIQETQYF,TGTGCCAGCAGCTCATACAGTATCCAAGAGACCCAGTACTTC
-,TRBJ2-3,TRBV5-4,-,CASSLSLSTDTQYF,TGTGCCAGCAGCTTGTCCCTGAGCACAGATACGCAGTATTTT
-,TRBJ1-2,TRBV27,-,CASSTHPGQGYTF,TGTGCCAGCAGTACCCACCCAGGGCAGGGCTACACCTTC
-,TRBJ2-5,TRBV7-9,-,CASSLRLTTRETQYF,TGTGCCAGCAGCTTAAGGCTAACAACTCGGGAGACCCAGTACTTC
-,TRBJ1-2,TRBV6-1,-,CASSTDNNYGYTF,TGTGCCAGCAGTACGGACAACAACTATGGCTACACCTTC
-,TRBJ2-1,TRBV9,-,CASSPRPRNEQFF,TGTGCCAGCAGCCCCCGGCCGAGGAATGAGCAGTTCTTC